One and the same sample provided the 18 T cell receptor beta chains below, sequenced in a study of tumor-infiltrating lymphocytes in oesophageal squamous cell carcinoma. Using its own MiXCR run on the PCR reads, TCRdb lists one record per CDR3 protein. This sample carries 11,000 to 15,000 distinct CDR3 sequences, about 50% of them seen once, and the ten largest clones take 40% to 50%. Input material: blood. Source of these receptors: a male donor with esophageal squamous cell carcinoma.

This clonotype was counted many times. The V and J genes are TRBV6-1 and TRBJ2-1; D unresolved. Germline V gene data show CDR1 as MNHNS and CDR2 as SASEGT. V was pared by 7 bases and J by 4 bases, with 8 bases between. The CDR3 loop spans 12 amino acids. The CDR3 region has the DNA TGTGCCAGCATCTCGGTTTACAATGAGCAGTTCTTC. Protein: CASISVYNEQFF.

This clonotype was observed a few times. The chain employs TRBV7-2 and TRBJ2-5; 8 bases fit TRBD1. The J call is uncertain, as TRBJ2-7 better fits the DNA end. Germline CDR1 SGHTA, CDR2 FQGNSA. CDR3 length: 14 amino acids. The CDR3 DNA reads TGTGCCAGCAGCCAACTCGGACAGGGCTACGAGCAGTACTTC. This sequence encodes CASSQLGQGYEQYF.

CDR3 sequence reads: CASSYGAGTYEQYF. For the CDR3, the DNA is TGTGCCAGCAGTTACGGGGCGGGAACCTACGAGCAGTACTTC. This chain links TRBV6-6 with TRBJ2-4, with D perhaps TRBD2 (6 bases). The J call may be mistaken, given a closer DNA end match to TRBJ2-7. CDR3 length equals 14 residues. The germline V gene encodes CDR1 MNHNY and CDR2 SVGAGI (reference sequence).

Notes on this clonotype: As the CDR3 is not closed by the conserved phenylalanine or tryptophan, this likely results from a read error. It is unclear where the CDR3 begins or ends on the DNA, so no DNA is shown, and the CDR3 is as TCRdb lists it. The chain carries TRBV7-3 and TRBJ2-3; no DNA check was done on the table's D call, TRBD1. The CDR3 numbers 17 amino acids, ends counted. Germline CDR1 and CDR2: SGHTA and FQGTGA. The CDR3 sequence: CASSMGQGKPDTQYFGQ.

The gene calls are TRBV7-3 and TRBJ2-4; D not certain. The J call may be faulty, since TRBJ1-2 better matches the DNA end. CDR1 SGHTA and CDR2 FQGTGA come from the germline V gene. This CDR3 is 13 amino acids long. The chain's CDR3 is CASSLTGYYGYTF. DNA of the CDR3: TGTGCCAGCAGCTTAACGGGGTACTATGGCTACACCTTC.

The chain is built from TRBV12-3 or TRBV12-4 and TRBJ2-5; no clear D gene. This CDR3 comprises 13 residues. The V end lost 7 bases, the J end lost 4 bases, and 13 bases lay between the germline ends. CDR3 protein: CASMRFLGETQYF. The DNA of the CDR3 is TGTGCCAGCATGCGGTTCTTAGGAGAGACCCAGTACTTC.

Comments on this clonotype: The junction does not match germline at one end; this may be a read error. The rearrangement uses TRBV5-3 and TRBJ1-1; TRBD1 agrees at 9 bases. Being an ORF, TRBV5-3 has a function that is uncertain. The CDR3 length is 15 residues. CDR3 loop: CASSLPGQGNTEAFF. As DNA, the CDR3 is TGTGCCAGCAGCTTGCCGGGACAGGGGAACACTGAAGCTTTCTTT.

This chain links TRBV12-3 or TRBV12-4 with TRBJ2-3; D is perhaps TRBD1 or TRBD2 (7 bases each). The V gene lost 6 bases and the J gene lost 1 base, with 14 bases spanning the gap. The CDR3 runs 15 residues. CDR3 sequence (DNA): TGTGCCAGCAGACAGGGGAGCGGGGGCACAGATACGCAGTATTTT. Translated: CASRQGSGGTDTQYF.

The CDR3 bases are TGTGCCAGCAGCCTAGGGGTAAATGGAGAGACCCAGTACTTC. It yields the protein CASSLGVNGETQYF. The V gene is TRBV11-2, the J gene TRBJ2-3; D might be TRBD1 (5 bases). TRBJ2-5 matches the DNA end more closely, so the J call is doubtful. CDR1 and CDR2 from the germline V gene are SGHAT and FQNNGV. The CDR3 runs to 14 residues.

The chain is built from TRBV24-1 and TRBJ2-5, with D hard to call. V lost 9 bases and J 2 bases, leaving 18 bases between the germline ends. Germline assignment: CDR1 KGHDR and CDR2 SFDVKD. The CDR3 spans 15 residues. The CDR3 region has the DNA TGTGCCACCGAAGATAGTGGAACGGCACAAGAGACCCAGTACTTC. The encoded protein is CATEDSGTAQETQYF.

This chain joins TRBV7-2 and TRBJ2-3; 7 bases are shared with TRBD2. The J call could be wrong; TRBJ2-1 is a better fit for the DNA end. Germline CDR1 and CDR2: SGHTA and FQGNSA. The CDR3 runs to 13 residues. CDR3 coding DNA: TGTGCCAGCAGCACCGGACTAGACTATGAGCAGTTCTTC. Translated: CASSTGLDYEQFF.

This clonotype was found many times. The J gene is TRBJ2-3, the V gene TRBV19, with D perhaps TRBD1 or TRBD2 (5 bases each). The end of the DNA fits TRBJ2-1 better, so the J call may be wrong. CDR1 and CDR2 (germline): LNHDA, SQIVND (reference sequence). The CDR3 spans 15 residues. As DNA, the CDR3 is TGTGCCAGTAGTAAGGAACTAGTAGTATCAGGGGAGCAGTTCTTC. It encodes CASSKELVVSGEQFF.

This chain links TRBV7-4 with TRBJ1-2; D not certain. With 1 base removed from V and 4 bases from J, the gap between germline ends came to 4 bases. From germline, CDR1 is SGHVT and CDR2 SQSDAQ. The CDR3 totals 12 residues. DNA of the CDR3: TGTGCCAGCAGCTTAGAAGGCTATGGCTACACCTTC. It specifies CASSLEGYGYTF.

The chain uses TRBV7-6 and TRBJ2-5, with 10 bases that match TRBD2. The J call may be incorrect, as the DNA end agrees better with TRBJ2-1. The CDR3 loop spans 14 amino acids. The germline V gene has CDR1 SGHVS and CDR2 FNYEAQ. The CDR3 here is CASSRSSGSNEQFF. Written as DNA, the CDR3 is TGTGCCAGCAGCCGATCTAGCGGGAGCAATGAGCAGTTCTTC.

This clonotype has a count of ten or more. The chain combines TRBV6-1 with TRBJ2-3; D is uncertain. This CDR3 spans 15 amino acids. Trimming shortened V by 3 bases and J by 5 bases, and 15 bases separated the two germline ends. The germline V gene has CDR1 MNHNS and CDR2 SASEGT. DNA of the CDR3: TGTGCCAGCAGTGATTTTAGGACCTGGGAAGATACGCAGTATTTT. The encoded protein is CASSDFRTWEDTQYF.

Remarks on this clonotype: This could be a read error, since a much larger clone is one nucleotide away. V gene TRBV11-2 combines with J gene TRBJ2-6, with 7 bases fitting TRBD2. The J call could be wrong; TRBJ2-1 is a better fit for the DNA end. This CDR3 has 11 residues. Per the germline V gene, CDR1 is SGHAT and CDR2 is FQNNGV. CDR3 sequence: CASSWGEGQFF. The DNA of the CDR3 is TGTGCCAGCAGCTGGGGGGAGGGGCAGTTCTTC.

V gene TRBV2 combines with J gene TRBJ2-7; no definite D call. Near its end, the DNA agrees better with TRBJ2-1, so the J call may be wrong. Germline V CDR1 and CDR2: SNHLY, FYNNEI. The CDR3 loop spans 13 amino acids. The CDR3 sequence is CASSVGSYNEQFF. The CDR3 nucleotides read TGTGCCAGCAGTGTAGGCTCCTACAATGAGCAGTTCTTC.

This rearrangement joins TRBV28 to TRBJ2-7, with D tentatively TRBD1 (5 bases). Trimming left V 3 bases short and J 7 bases short, with 19 bases between. Germline V gene sequence: CDR1 MDHEN, CDR2 SYDVKM. CDR3 length: 15 amino acids. The CDR3 loop is CASSFRARSYNEQYF. The CDR3, as DNA: TGTGCCAGCAGTTTCAGGGCCCGGTCCTACAATGAGCAGTACTTC. The entire variable domain, with the rest obtained from reference TRBV28 and TRBJ2-7, is as follows: DVKVTQSSRYLVKRTGEKVFLECVQDMDHENMFWYRQDPGLGLRLIYFSYDVKMKEKGDIPEGYSVSREKKERFSLILESASTNQTSMYLCASSFRARSYNEQYFGPGTRLTVT.